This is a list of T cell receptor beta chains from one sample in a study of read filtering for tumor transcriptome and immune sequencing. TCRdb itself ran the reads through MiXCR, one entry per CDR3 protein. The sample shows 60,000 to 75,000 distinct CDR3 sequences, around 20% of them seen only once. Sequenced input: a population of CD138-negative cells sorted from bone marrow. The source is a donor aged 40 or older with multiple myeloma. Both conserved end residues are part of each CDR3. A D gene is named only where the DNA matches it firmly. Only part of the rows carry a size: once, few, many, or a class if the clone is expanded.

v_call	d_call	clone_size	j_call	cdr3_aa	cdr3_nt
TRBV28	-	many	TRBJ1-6	CASSLGQGFSPLHF	TGTGCCAGCAGTTTAGGGCAGGGATTCTCACCCCTCCACTTT
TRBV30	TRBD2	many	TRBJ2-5	CAWSIQAGLRETQYF	TGTGCCTGGAGCATCCAAGCGGGATTAAGGGAGACCCAGTACTTC
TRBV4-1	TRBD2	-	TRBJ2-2	CAGRISGSNFAGELFF	TGCGCCGGCAGAATCAGCGGGAGTAATTTCGCCGGGGAGCTGTTTTTT
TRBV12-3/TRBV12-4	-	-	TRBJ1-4	CASSGPAEKLFF	TGTGCCAGCAGCGGACCCGCCGAAAAACTGTTTTTT
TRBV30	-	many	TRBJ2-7	CAWSVFVGDEQYF	TGTGCCTGGAGTGTATTCGTAGGGGACGAGCAGTACTTT
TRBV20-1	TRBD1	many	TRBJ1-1	CSAPGQGNTEAFF	TGCAGTGCCCCGGGACAGGGGAACACTGAAGCTTTCTTT
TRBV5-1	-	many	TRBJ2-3	CASSSATEIYPDTQYF	TGCGCCAGCAGCTCAGCCACCGAGATTTACCCAGATACGCAGTATTTT
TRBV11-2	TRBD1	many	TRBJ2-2	CASSYRTGESAGELFF	TGTGCCAGCAGCTACCGGACAGGGGAAAGTGCCGGGGAGCTGTTTTTT
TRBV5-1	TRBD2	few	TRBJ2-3	CASSARTSADTQYF	TGCGCCAGCAGCGCCCGGACTAGCGCAGATACGCAGTATTTT
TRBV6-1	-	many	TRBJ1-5	CASSLQGIQPQHF	TGTGCCAGCAGCCTACAGGGAATTCAGCCCCAGCATTTT
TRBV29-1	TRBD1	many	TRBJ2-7	CSAGQGKYEQYF	TGCAGCGCTGGACAGGGGAAGTACGAGCAGTACTTC
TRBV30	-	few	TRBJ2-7	CASGGVQYF	TGTGCCTCCGGAGGCGTTCAGTACTTC
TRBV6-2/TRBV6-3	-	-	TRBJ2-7	CANSRGPYEQYF	TGTGCCAATTCCCGGGGTCCGTACGAGCAGTACTTC
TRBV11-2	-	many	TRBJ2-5	CASSIRETQYF	TGTGCCAGCAGTATTAGGGAGACCCAGTACTTC
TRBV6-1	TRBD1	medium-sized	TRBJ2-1	CASSVSGQGPNEQFF	TGTGCCAGCAGTGTGTCGGGACAGGGACCAAATGAGCAGTTCTTC
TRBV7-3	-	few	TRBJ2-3	CASSPGSPWGTDTQYF	TGTGCCAGCAGCCCAGGATCACCCTGGGGCACAGATACGCAGTATTTT
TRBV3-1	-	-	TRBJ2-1	CASSQRGTTEYNEQFF	TGTGCCAGCAGCCAGAGGGGGACTACCGAATACAATGAGCAGTTCTTC
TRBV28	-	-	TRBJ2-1	CASSSPYNGQFF	TGTGCCAGCAGTTCTCCCTACAATGGGCAGTTCTTT
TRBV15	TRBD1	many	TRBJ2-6	CATSNSDRFTSGANVLTF	TGTGCCACCAGCAATTCGGACAGGTTTACCTCTGGGGCCAACGTCCTGACTTTC
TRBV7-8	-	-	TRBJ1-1	CASSIVRGGTEAFF	TGTGCCAGCAGCATAGTTCGCGGGGGCACTGAAGCTTTCTTT
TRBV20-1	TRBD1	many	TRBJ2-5	CGARDPVQGQETQYF	TGCGGTGCTAGAGACCCAGTACAGGGGCAAGAGACCCAGTACTTC
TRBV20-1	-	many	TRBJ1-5	CSATRTEINQPQHF	TGCAGTGCTACACGGACAGAGATAAATCAGCCCCAGCATTTT
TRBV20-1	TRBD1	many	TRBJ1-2	CSARSETGNGYTF	TGCAGTGCCAGGTCGGAGACAGGGAACGGCTACACCTTC
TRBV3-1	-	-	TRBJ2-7	CASSQDVDRAYEQYF	TGTGCCAGCAGCCAAGATGTTGACAGAGCCTACGAGCAGTACTTC
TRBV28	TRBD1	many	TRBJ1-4	CASRSGGTNEKLFF	TGTGCCAGCAGGTCAGGGGGCACTAATGAAAAACTGTTTTTT
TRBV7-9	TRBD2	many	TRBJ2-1	CASSRPGLAALVEQFF	TGTGCCAGCAGCCGCCCGGGACTAGCGGCCCTAGTAGAGCAGTTCTTC
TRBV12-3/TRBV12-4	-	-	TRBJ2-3	CASSSLRRGLTDTQYF	TGTGCCAGCAGTTCTTTAAGACGAGGACTCACAGATACGCAGTATTTT
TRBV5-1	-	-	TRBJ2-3	CASSLEVPDTQYF	TGCGCCAGCAGCTTGGAGGTCCCAGATACGCAGTATTTT
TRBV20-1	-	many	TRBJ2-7	CSVGQSEQYF	TGCAGCGTCGGACAAAGCGAGCAGTACTTC
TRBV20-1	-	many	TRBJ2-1	CSAFSGAYNEQFF	TGCAGTGCTTTCTCCGGGGCCTACAATGAGCAGTTCTTC
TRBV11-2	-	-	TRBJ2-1	CASFGGANEQFF	TGTGCCAGCTTTGGGGGCGCCAATGAGCAGTTCTTC
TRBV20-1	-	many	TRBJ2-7	CSATQRTVSPYEQYF	TGCAGTGCAACTCAAAGAACAGTTTCTCCCTACGAGCAGTACTTC
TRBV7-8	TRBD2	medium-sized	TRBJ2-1	CASSSSTSGTSYNEQFF	TGTGCCAGCAGCTCGTCGACTAGCGGAACCTCCTACAATGAGCAGTTCTTC
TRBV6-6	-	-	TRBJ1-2	CTSSYVRTAVGYTF	TGTACCAGCAGTTACGTCCGGACAGCAGTCGGTTACACCTTC
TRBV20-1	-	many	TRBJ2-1	CSASLGPSSYNEQFF	TGCAGTGCTAGTCTTGGGCCAAGCTCCTACAATGAGCAGTTCTTC
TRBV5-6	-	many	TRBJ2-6	CASSQLANVLTF	TGTGCCAGCAGTCAGCTAGCCAACGTCCTGACTTTC
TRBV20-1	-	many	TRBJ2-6	CSAGQGLLSSGANVLTF	TGCAGTGCTGGGCAGGGTCTCCTTAGCTCTGGGGCCAACGTCCTGACTTTC
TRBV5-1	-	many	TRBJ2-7	CASSLEGTVGYEQYF	TGCGCCAGCAGCTTGGAGGGGACTGTGGGCTACGAGCAGTACTTC
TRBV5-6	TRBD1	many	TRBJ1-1	CASGTVNTEAFF	TGTGCCAGCGGGACAGTGAACACTGAAGCTTTCTTT
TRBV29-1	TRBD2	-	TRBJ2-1	CSVGKIALAAGSTGDEQFF	TGCAGCGTTGGAAAGATCGCGCTAGCGGCAGGGTCCACCGGCGATGAGCAGTTCTTC
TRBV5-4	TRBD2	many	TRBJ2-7	CASSWGLAGMSSYEQYF	TGTGCCAGCAGCTGGGGACTAGCGGGGATGAGCTCCTACGAGCAGTACTTC
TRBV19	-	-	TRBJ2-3	CTSRSGGGTGTQYF	TGTACCAGTAGATCTGGAGGGGGCACAGGTACGCAGTATTTT
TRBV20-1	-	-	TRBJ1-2	CSARAQGKDRYTF	TGCAGTGCTAGGGCACAGGGAAAGGATCGCTACACCTTC
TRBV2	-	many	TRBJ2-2	CASRPGLRGTGELFF	TGTGCCAGCCGCCCGGGCCTTCGAGGAACCGGGGAGCTGTTTTTT